This T cell receptor (beta chain) was sequenced for a study of T cells after yellow fever vaccination. One entry per CDR3 protein, called by TCRdb with MiXCR from the 5' RACE reads. The sample has 510,000 or so distinct CDR3 sequences, around 21% seen once. Trimming stripped 5 bases from V and 16 bases from J, with 21 bases between. CDR3 length: 13 residues. General study points: Just a small share of clonotypes turned up in the CD4 compartment as well as the CD8 compartment. A secondary response was less intense yet reached its peak sooner, at day 5 versus 15.

Details on this clonotype: The antigen remains unidentified.

The V and J genes are TRBV12-3 or TRBV12-4 and TRBJ2-1; tentatively, D is TRBD1 (5 bases). Sequenced here: PBMCs, sampled 15 days after the yellow fever booster vaccination. This TCR came from a man aged 30 to 39 who received the YFV17D yellow fever vaccine. CDR3 nucleotides: TGTGCCAGCAGTACCCAGGACAACCGCTATTCCTTCTTC. Its protein product is CASSTQDNRYSFF.